The 21 T cell receptor beta chains below come from one sample, sequenced in a study of memory CD4+ T cells and cytomegalovirus serostatus. Produced via immunoSEQ multiplex PCR; TCRdb's table is partial and in-frame only. The sample consists of about 57,000 clones, around 80% of them appearing once. Single viable CD3+CD4+CD8-CD45RO+ cells were sorted as the memory CD4+ T cells. Sequencing input: memory CD4+ T cells from blood. These TCRs come from an adult in good health and CMV-seronegative.

The CDR3 nucleotides are TGTGCCAGTAGTCCTTCCGAGGGGGGCGCCCGACAGTACTTC. Its translation is CASSPSEGGARQYF. This chain connects TRBV19 to TRBJ2-7; tentatively, D is TRBD1 or TRBD2 (6 bases each). Per the germline V gene, CDR1 is LNHDA and CDR2 is SQIVND (reference sequence). The CDR3 loop spans 14 amino acids. The V end lost 5 bases, the J end lost 10 bases, and 21 bases lay between the germline ends. The full variable domain, with the rest looked up from reference TRBV19 and TRBJ2-7, is DGGITQSPKYLFRKEGQNVTLSCEQNLNHDAMYWYRQDPGQGLRLIYYSQIVNDFQKGDIAEGYSVSREKKESFPLTVTSAQKNPTAFYLCASSPSEGGARQYFGPGTRLTVT.

The chain recombines TRBV19 with TRBJ1-5; tentative D call: TRBD1 (6 bases). The CDR3 has 14 amino acids. With 7 bases removed from V and 7 bases from J, the gap between germline ends came to 17 bases. Germline values: CDR1 LNHDA, CDR2 SQIVND (reference sequence). The CDR3 here is CASTQTGRGQPQHF. The DNA of the CDR3 is TGTGCCAGTACCCAGACTGGGAGGGGGCAGCCCCAGCATTTT.

V is TRBV18 and J is TRBJ1-1; no clear D gene. The V end was cut by 3 bases, the J end by 2 bases, with 7 bases between. The germline gives CDR1 KGHSH, CDR2 LQKENI. The CDR3 consists of 13 residues. The CDR3 coding sequence is TGTGCCAGCTCACCTAATGGTAACACTGAAGCTTTCTTT. This sequence encodes CASSPNGNTEAFF.

V usage is TRBV19 and J usage is TRBJ1-5; no firm D call. The CDR3 sequence is 15 residues long. V gave up 1 base and J gave up 0 bases, with 7 bases separating them. CDR1 and CDR2 (germline): LNHDA, SQIVND (reference sequence). This CDR3 reads CASSIGRNSNQPQHF. The CDR3 DNA follows: TGTGCCAGTAGTATAGGCAGGAATAGCAATCAGCCCCAGCATTTT.

This clone is a singleton in its sample. The V gene is TRBV6-5, the J gene TRBJ2-1; a weak D match, TRBD2 (5 bases). The CDR3 contains 15 residues. The V and J ends lost 5 bases and 7 bases respectively, with 18 bases between them. Per germline, CDR1 MNHEY and CDR2 SVGAGI. As DNA, the CDR3 is TGTGCCAGCAGTACACAACGGGGTGGATTTAATGAGCAGTTCTTC. Its translation: CASSTQRGGFNEQFF.

CDR3 sequence reads: CASSSGPYTGELFF. The CDR3 DNA sequence: TGTGCCAGCAGCAGCGGGCCCTACACCGGGGAGCTGTTTTTT. This chain joins TRBV6-5 and TRBJ2-2, with D possibly matching TRBD2 (6 bases). Deletions cut 6 bases from V and 3 bases from J, with 11 bases between. Germline loops: CDR1 MNHEY, CDR2 SVGAGI. The CDR3 loop spans 14 amino acids.

The chain has TRBV4-1 and TRBJ1-5, with D perhaps TRBD1 (6 bases). CDR3 size: 15 residues. Germline V gene data show CDR1 as MGHRA and CDR2 as YSYEKL. The ends were cut back, 6 bases at V and 2 bases at J, with 14 bases in the middle. The CDR3 spells CASRAGASGNQPQHF. The CDR3 nucleotides are TGCGCCAGCAGGGCAGGGGCGTCAGGCAATCAGCCCCAGCATTTT.

The V gene is TRBV2, the J gene TRBJ2-5, with 7 bases aligning to TRBD2. Germline V gene lookup returns CDR1 SNHLY and CDR2 FYNNEI. This CDR3 spans 17 amino acids. V lost 9 bases to trimming and J lost 1 base; unmatched junction nucleotides: 17. The CDR3 loop reads CASAGEGWTLGQETQYF. In nucleotides, the CDR3 is TGTGCCAGTGCCGGGGAGGGCTGGACACTCGGCCAAGAGACCCAGTACTTC.

The V and J genes are TRBV19 and TRBJ2-7, with D perhaps being TRBD1 or TRBD2 (5 bases each). This CDR3 comprises 14 residues. V was pared by 7 bases and J by 7 bases, with 20 bases between. Looked up from germline, CDR1 is LNHDA and CDR2 is SQIVND (reference sequence). The CDR3 nucleotides read TGTGCCAGTACCCCCGGCTGGGGGTTGGGAGAGCAGTACTTC. Its translation is CASTPGWGLGEQYF.

The rearrangement uses TRBV6-1 and TRBJ2-5; D perhaps matches TRBD1 (5 bases). CDR1 MNHNS and CDR2 SASEGT come from the germline V gene. Trimming took 2 bases from V and 2 from J, leaving 12 bases between them. The length of the CDR3 is 15 residues. CDR3 residues: CASSERQGRQETQYF. In DNA form, the CDR3 reads TGTGCCAGCAGTGAACGGCAGGGTCGGCAAGAGACCCAGTACTTC.

This rearrangement joins TRBV11-1 to TRBJ2-6; D unresolved. V dropped 1 base and J dropped 0 bases, with 10 bases sitting between them. CDR1 is SGHAT, CDR2 FQDESV, per germline (reference sequence). CDR3 length: 17 amino acids. In DNA form, the CDR3 reads TGTGCCAGCAGCTTAGTCCCAGGAGCCTCTGGGGCCAACGTCCTGACTTTC. Its protein is CASSLVPGASGANVLTF.

J is TRBJ1-1 and V is TRBV6-1; D unclear. There are 13 residues in the CDR3. CDR1 is MNHNS, CDR2 SASEGT, per germline. Trimming took 4 bases from V and 6 from J, leaving 12 bases between them. As DNA, the CDR3 is TGTGCCAGCAGTGCGGTCAAGGGCTCTGAAGCTTTCTTT. The encoded protein is CASSAVKGSEAFF.

This clone appeared a single time. The CDR3 coding sequence is TGTGCCATCCGTCCGAGGACTTCCCTACCCGGCGAGCAGTACTTC. Encoded protein: CAIRPRTSLPGEQYF. J is TRBJ2-7 and V is TRBV28, with a possible D match to TRBD2 (5 bases). Germline CDR1 is MDHEN and CDR2 is SYDVKM. The CDR3 runs 15 residues. V lost 10 bases, J lost 6 bases, and 25 bases lay in between. The complete variable domain, with remaining parts taken from reference TRBV28 and TRBJ2-7, reads DVKVTQSSRYLVKRTGEKVFLECVQDMDHENMFWYRQDPGLGLRLIYFSYDVKMKEKGDIPEGYSVSREKKERFSLILESASTNQTSMYLCAIRPRTSLPGEQYFGPGTRLTVT.

The rearrangement joins TRBV11-2 to TRBJ1-5; D is unclear. The CDR3 covers 13 residues. CDR1 SGHAT and CDR2 FQNNGV come from the germline V gene. Trimming removed 5 bases from V and 3 bases from J, with 8 bases in between. CDR3 region: CASSHEDNQPQHF. In DNA, the CDR3 is TGTGCCAGCAGCCACGAGGACAATCAGCCCCAGCATTTT.

The CDR3 region is CASSVDDVSFRPQHF. The CDR3 DNA sequence: TGTGCCAGCAGCGTAGACGACGTATCCTTTAGGCCCCAGCATTTT. The V and J genes are TRBV9 and TRBJ1-5, with D hard to call. CDR1 SGDLS and CDR2 YYNGEE come from the germline V gene. This CDR3 contains 15 residues. V was pared by 0 bases and J by 9 bases, with 16 bases between.

The chain is built from TRBV6-5 and TRBJ2-2; perhaps TRBD1 as D (5 bases). Deletions cut 2 bases from V and 5 bases from J, with 12 bases between. Germline V gives CDR1 MNHEY, CDR2 SVGAGI. The CDR3 consists of 15 residues. CDR3 in DNA: TGTGCCAGCAGTTACGCTAGGAAGGGGACCGGGGAGCTGTTTTTT. Its translation is CASSYARKGTGELFF.

The V call is TRBV10-3, the J call TRBJ2-7, with 11 bases aligning to TRBD1. Germline V CDR1 and CDR2: ENHRY, SYGVKD. The V segment lost 10 bases and the J segment 5 bases; nucleotides outside the gene matches: 10. This CDR3 has 14 residues. CDR3 in DNA: TGTGCCACCCAGACCGGGACAGGGGGTAACGAGCAGTACTTC. It translates to CATQTGTGGNEQYF.

The V gene is TRBV5-6, the J gene TRBJ2-7; D is tentatively TRBD1 or TRBD2 (5 bases each). Germline assignment: CDR1 SGHDT and CDR2 YYEEEE. Between the trimmed V and J ends, which lost 3 bases and 5 bases, there was a span of 12 bases. The CDR3 has 13 amino acids. The CDR3 loop is CASSYAGRDEQYF. The DNA for the CDR3 is TGTGCCAGCAGCTATGCGGGCAGGGACGAGCAGTACTTC. The full variable domain, completed using reference TRBV5-6 and TRBJ2-7, is DAGVTQSPTHLIKTRGQQVTLRCSPKSGHDTVSWYQQALGQGPQFIFQYYEEEERQRGNFPDRFSGHQFPNYSSELNVNALLLGDSALYLCASSYAGRDEQYFGPGTRLTVT.

This clone was seen once. The chain uses TRBV11-2 and TRBJ2-5, with D unresolved. Per the germline V gene, CDR1 is SGHAT and CDR2 is FQNNGV. The V end was cut by 1 base, the J end by 2 bases, with 11 bases between. The CDR3 is 15 residues long. CDR3 sequence reads: CASSLGGTRQETQYF. The CDR3 coding sequence is TGTGCCAGCAGCTTAGGCGGCACCCGGCAAGAGACCCAGTACTTC.

The chain carries TRBV7-2 and TRBJ2-1, with D unresolved. Germline V lookup: CDR1 SGHTA, CDR2 FQGNSA. The V end was cut by 8 bases, the J end by 0 bases, with 14 bases between. CDR3 length: 15 amino acids. DNA for the CDR3: TGTGCCAGCGTTCCACTGATAGGCTCCTACAATGAGCAGTTCTTC. It yields the protein CASVPLIGSYNEQFF.

This chain connects TRBV28 to TRBJ1-2; no definite D call. The ends were cut back, 5 bases at V and 4 bases at J, with 17 bases in the middle. This CDR3 has 15 residues. Germline V lookup: CDR1 MDHEN, CDR2 SYDVKM. CDR3 DNA sequence: TGTGCCAGCAGTCCCACCCCGGACGGAATCTATGGCTACACCTTC. Translation: CASSPTPDGIYGYTF.